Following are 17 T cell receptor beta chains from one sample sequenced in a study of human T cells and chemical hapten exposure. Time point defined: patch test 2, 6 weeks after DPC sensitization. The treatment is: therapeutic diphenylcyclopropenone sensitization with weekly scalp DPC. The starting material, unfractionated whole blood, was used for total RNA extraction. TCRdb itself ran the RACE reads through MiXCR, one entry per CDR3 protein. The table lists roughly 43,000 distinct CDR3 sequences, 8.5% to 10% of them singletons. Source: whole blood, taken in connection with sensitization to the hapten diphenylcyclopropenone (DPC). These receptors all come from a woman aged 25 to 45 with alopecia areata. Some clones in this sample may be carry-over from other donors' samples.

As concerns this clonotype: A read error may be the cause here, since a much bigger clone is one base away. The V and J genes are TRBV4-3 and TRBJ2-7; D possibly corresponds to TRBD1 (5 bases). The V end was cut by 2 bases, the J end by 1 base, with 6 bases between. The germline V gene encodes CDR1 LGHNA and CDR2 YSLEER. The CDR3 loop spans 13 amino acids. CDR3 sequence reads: CASSQRQSYEQYF. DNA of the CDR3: TGCGCCAGCAGCCAAAGACAGTCCTACGAGCAGTACTTC.

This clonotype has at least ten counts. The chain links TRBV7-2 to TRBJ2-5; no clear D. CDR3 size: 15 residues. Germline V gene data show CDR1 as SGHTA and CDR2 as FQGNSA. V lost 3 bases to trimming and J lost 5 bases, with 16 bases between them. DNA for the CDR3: TGTGCCAGCAGCTTTGAGACGGACGTCCTGGAGACCCAGTACTTC. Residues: CASSFETDVLETQYF.

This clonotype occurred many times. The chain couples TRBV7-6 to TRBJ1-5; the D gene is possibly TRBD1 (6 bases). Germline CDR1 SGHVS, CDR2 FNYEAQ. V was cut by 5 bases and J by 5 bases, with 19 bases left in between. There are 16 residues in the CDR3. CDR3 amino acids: CASSPITGNLDQPQHF. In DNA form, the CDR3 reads TGTGCCAGCAGCCCAATCACAGGGAATTTGGATCAGCCCCAGCATTTT.

The CDR3 reads CASSPGAGGGADTQYF. The CDR3 DNA sequence: TGTGCCAGCTCACCAGGGGCAGGCGGTGGGGCGGATACGCAGTATTTT. The gene calls are TRBV18 and TRBJ2-3; tentatively, D is TRBD1 (5 bases). The CDR3 is 16 residues long. Germline lookup yields CDR1 KGHSH and CDR2 LQKENI. V was clipped by 2 bases and J by 6 bases, with 18 bases between them.

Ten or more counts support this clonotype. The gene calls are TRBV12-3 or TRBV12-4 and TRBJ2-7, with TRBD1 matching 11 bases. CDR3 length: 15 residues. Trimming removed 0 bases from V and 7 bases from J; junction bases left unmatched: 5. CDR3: CASSLAGTGGEEQYF. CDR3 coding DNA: TGTGCCAGCAGTTTAGCCGGGACAGGGGGAGAAGAGCAGTACTTC.

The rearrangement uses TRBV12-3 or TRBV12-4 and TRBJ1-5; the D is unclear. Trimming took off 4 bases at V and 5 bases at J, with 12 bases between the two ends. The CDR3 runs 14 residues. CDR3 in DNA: TGTGCCAGCAGTTCGGTGGCGGCGGATCAGCCCCAGCATTTT. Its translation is CASSSVAADQPQHF.

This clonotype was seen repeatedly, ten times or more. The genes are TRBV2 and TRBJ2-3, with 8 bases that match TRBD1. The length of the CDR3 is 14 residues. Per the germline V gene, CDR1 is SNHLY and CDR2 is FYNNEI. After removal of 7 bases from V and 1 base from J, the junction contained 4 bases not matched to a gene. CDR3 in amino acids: CASTLTGGTDTQYF. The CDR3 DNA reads TGTGCCAGCACCTTGACAGGGGGCACAGATACGCAGTATTTT.

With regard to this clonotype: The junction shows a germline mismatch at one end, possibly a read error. CDR3 DNA: TGTGCCAGCGGCCATTCGGGACTAGCGGGGGACACAGATACGCAGTATTTT. Its protein is CASGHSGLAGDTDTQYF. The chain couples TRBV3-1 to TRBJ2-3; 14 bases fit TRBD2. This CDR3 is 17 amino acids long. The germline CDR1 and CDR2 sequences are LGHDT and YNNKEL (reference sequence).

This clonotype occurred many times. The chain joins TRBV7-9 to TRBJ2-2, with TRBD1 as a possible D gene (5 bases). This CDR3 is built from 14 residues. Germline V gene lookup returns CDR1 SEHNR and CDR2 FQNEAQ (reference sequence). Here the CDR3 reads CAMGHSRGTGELFF. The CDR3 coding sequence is TGTGCGATGGGGCACTCCCGAGGCACCGGGGAGCTGTTTTTT.

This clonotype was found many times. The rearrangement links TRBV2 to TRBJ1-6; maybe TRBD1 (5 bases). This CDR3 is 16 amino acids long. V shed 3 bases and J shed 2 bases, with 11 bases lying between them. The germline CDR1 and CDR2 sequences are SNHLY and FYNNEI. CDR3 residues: CASSDLRDTYNSPLHF. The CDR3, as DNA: TGTGCCAGCAGTGACCTCAGGGATACCTATAATTCACCCCTCCACTTT.

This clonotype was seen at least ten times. CDR3: CASSQDLQGLRHF. CDR3 in DNA: TGCGCCAGCAGCCAGGACTTACAGGGTCTAAGGCATTTT. The rearrangement links TRBV4-3 to TRBJ1-5; a weak D match, TRBD1 (6 bases). This CDR3 region has 13 residues. Germline CDR1 is LGHNA and CDR2 is YSLEER. V dropped 3 bases and J dropped 15 bases, with 18 bases sitting between them.

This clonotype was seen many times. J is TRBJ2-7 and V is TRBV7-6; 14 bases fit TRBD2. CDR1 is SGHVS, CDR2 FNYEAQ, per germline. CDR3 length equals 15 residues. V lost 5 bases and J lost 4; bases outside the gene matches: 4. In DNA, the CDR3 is TGTGCCAGCAGCCCCGGGACTAGCGGGGGATACGAGCAGTACTTC. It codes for CASSPGTSGGYEQYF.

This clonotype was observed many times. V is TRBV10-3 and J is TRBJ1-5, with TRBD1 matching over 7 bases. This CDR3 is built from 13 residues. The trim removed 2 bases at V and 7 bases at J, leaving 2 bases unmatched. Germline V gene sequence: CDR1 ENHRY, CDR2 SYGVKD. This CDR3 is CAISEEGAQPQHF. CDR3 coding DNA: TGTGCCATCAGTGAGGAGGGGGCCCAGCCCCAGCATTTT.

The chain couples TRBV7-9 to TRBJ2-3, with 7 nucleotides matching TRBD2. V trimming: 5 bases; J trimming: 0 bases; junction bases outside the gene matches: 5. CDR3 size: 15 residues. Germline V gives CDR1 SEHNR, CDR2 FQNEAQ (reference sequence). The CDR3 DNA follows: TGTGCCAGCAGCCGGGGGGAGTCCAGCACAGATACGCAGTATTTT. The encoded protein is CASSRGESSTDTQYF.

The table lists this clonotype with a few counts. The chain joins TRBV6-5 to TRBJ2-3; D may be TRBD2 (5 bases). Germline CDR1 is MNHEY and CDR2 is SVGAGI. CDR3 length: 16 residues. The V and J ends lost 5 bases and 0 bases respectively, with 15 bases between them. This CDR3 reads CASSTLPGMSTDTQYF. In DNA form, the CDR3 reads TGTGCCAGCAGTACCCTCCCCGGGATGAGCACAGATACGCAGTATTTT.

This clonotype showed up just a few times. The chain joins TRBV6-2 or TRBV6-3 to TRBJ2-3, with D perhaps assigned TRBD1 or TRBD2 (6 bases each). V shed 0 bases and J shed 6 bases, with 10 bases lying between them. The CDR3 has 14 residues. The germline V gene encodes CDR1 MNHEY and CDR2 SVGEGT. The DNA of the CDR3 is TGTGCCAGCAGTTACTCGACGGGGGCGGATACGCAGTATTTT. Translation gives CASSYSTGADTQYF.

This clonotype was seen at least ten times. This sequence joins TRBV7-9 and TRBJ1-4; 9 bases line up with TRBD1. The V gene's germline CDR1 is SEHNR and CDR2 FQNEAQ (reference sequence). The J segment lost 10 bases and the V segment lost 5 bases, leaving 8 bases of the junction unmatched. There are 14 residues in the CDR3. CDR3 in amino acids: CASSRQGEALKLFF. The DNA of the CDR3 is TGTGCCAGCAGCCGACAGGGGGAGGCCTTAAAACTGTTTTTT.